A single sample gave rise to the 25 T cell receptor beta chains below, sequenced in a study of T-cell reconstitution after alpha-beta-depleted transplantation in children (dated by TCRdb to 2016 to 2017). The method was PCR. TCRdb records Illumina HiSeq 2500 as the sequencer. TCR libraries were prepared with molecular barcoding, using unique molecular identifiers to normalize TCRbeta repertoire quantification. TCRdb handled the public reads itself, with Q25 trimming in fastp and clone calling in MiXCR, and kept productive beta chains. Every distinct CDR3 protein forms one entry, paired with its most common genes and DNA. The sample contains over 70,000 distinct CDR3 sequences, 8% to 9% of them found a single time. 5.5% to 8% of the sample goes to the ten largest clones. The sample consisted of PBMCs from the stem cell graft donor, taken from the stem cell graft. All receptors come from a human donor who donated a stem cell graft to a child with congenital amegakaryocytic thrombocytopenia.

This clonotype was found many times. V is TRBV7-9 and J is TRBJ2-7; D remains unclear. CDR1 and CDR2 (germline): SEHNR, FQNEAQ (reference sequence). The V end lost 3 bases, the J end lost 3 bases, and 9 bases lay between the germline ends. CDR3 length: 13 amino acids. CDR3 DNA sequence: TGTGCCAGCAGCTTTGGGCTAAACTACGAGCAGTACTTC. Translating it yields CASSFGLNYEQYF. Full variable domain (outside the CDR3, taken from reference TRBV7-9 and TRBJ2-7): DTGVSQNPRHKITKRGQNVTFRCDPISEHNRLYWYRQTLGQGPEFLTYFQNEAQLEKSRLLSDRFSAERPKGSFSTLEIQRTEQGDSAMYLCASSFGLNYEQYFGPGTRLTVT.

This clonotype was seen a handful of times. The rearrangement joins TRBV5-1 to TRBJ2-5, with TRBD1 matching over 10 bases. The CDR3 extends over 14 amino acids. The V gene's germline CDR1 is SGHRS and CDR2 YFSETQ. V was pared by 4 bases and J by 1 base, with 1 base of the junction left unmatched. The CDR3 DNA follows: TGCGCCAGCAGCGGGGACAGGGGCCAAGAGACCCAGTACTTC. Translation gives CASSGDRGQETQYF.

This clonotype was observed many times. The chain recombines TRBV5-1 with TRBJ1-2; 9 bases are a match to TRBD1. CDR1 and CDR2 from the germline V gene are SGHRS and YFSETQ. Trimming at V came to 3 bases and at J to 7 bases, leaving 4 bases not matched to a gene. The CDR3 totals 13 residues. In nucleotides, the CDR3 is TGCGCCAGCAGCTCGGGACAGGGCGGTGGCTACACCTTC. This sequence encodes CASSSGQGGGYTF.

Ten or more counts support this clonotype. V gene TRBV7-6 combines with J gene TRBJ2-1, with D possibly being TRBD2 (5 bases). CDR1 is SGHVS, CDR2 FNYEAQ, per germline. This CDR3 is built from 14 residues. V was shortened by 0 bases and J by 6 bases, with 9 bases between the two germline ends. CDR3 protein: CASSLAARGNEQFF. CDR3 DNA sequence: TGTGCCAGCAGCTTAGCTGCCCGGGGCAATGAGCAGTTCTTC.

In this sample, this clonotype turned up many times. This chain uses TRBV27 with TRBJ1-2, with D possibly matching TRBD1 (6 bases). Trimming removed 2 bases at V and 8 bases at J, with 12 bases between. This CDR3 has 13 residues. Germline-derived CDR1 and CDR2 are MNHEY and SMNVEV (reference sequence). As DNA, the CDR3 is TGTGCCAGCAGTTTACAGGGGCAGGGAGGCTACACCTTC. This codes for CASSLQGQGGYTF.

The rearrangement links TRBV29-1 to TRBJ2-3; D may be TRBD1 (6 bases). Between the trimmed V and J ends, which lost 5 bases and 2 bases, there was a span of 11 bases. This CDR3 contains 13 residues. Germline CDR1 SQVTM, CDR2 ANQGSEA. The CDR3 DNA sequence: TGCAGCGTTTGGCGGACAGACACAGATACGCAGTATTTT. Its translation is CSVWRTDTDTQYF.

This chain joins TRBV2 and TRBJ2-7; 9 bases line up with TRBD1. The J segment lost 4 bases and the V segment lost 6 bases, leaving 7 bases of the junction unmatched. Germline V gene sequence: CDR1 SNHLY, CDR2 FYNNEI. The CDR3 loop spans 14 amino acids. Written as DNA, the CDR3 is TGTGCCAGCAGAGATGACAGGGGGAGGTACGAGCAGTACTTC. Protein product: CASRDDRGRYEQYF.

This clonotype has a handful of counts. The chain carries TRBV27 and TRBJ1-2; a weak D match, TRBD1 (6 bases). Germline CDR1 is MNHEY and CDR2 is SMNVEV (reference sequence). V was shortened by 5 bases and J by 7 bases, with 14 bases between the two germline ends. CDR3 length equals 13 residues. CDR3 nucleotides: TGTGCCAGCAGTGGCCGTGGACAGAGTGGCTACACCTTC. This gives the protein CASSGRGQSGYTF.

The sample holds many counts of this clonotype. The V call is TRBV25-1, the J call TRBJ2-5, with 7 positions matching TRBD1. The V gene's germline CDR1 is MGHDK and CDR2 SYGVNS. V was clipped by 6 bases and J by 2 bases; unmatched bases: 9. This CDR3 region has 15 residues. The CDR3 here is CASSSIPGQQETQYF. The CDR3 coding sequence is TGTGCCAGCAGCTCCATACCGGGACAGCAAGAGACCCAGTACTTC.

This clonotype showed up many times. The chain links TRBV5-1 to TRBJ1-2, with 11 bases that match TRBD1. Per the germline V gene, CDR1 is SGHRS and CDR2 is YFSETQ. The CDR3 runs 13 residues. The junction had 4 bases not matched to a gene; V was cut back by 4 bases and J by 8 bases. CDR3 nucleotides: TGCGCCAGCAGCGCGGGACAGGGGGTAGGCTACACCTTC. Its translation is CASSAGQGVGYTF.

This clonotype was observed many times. The chain carries TRBV7-2 and TRBJ1-1, with D perhaps matching TRBD1 (6 bases). Looked up from germline, CDR1 is SGHTA and CDR2 is FQGNSA. The V gene lost 2 bases and the J gene lost 8 bases, with 12 bases spanning the gap. This CDR3 spans 13 amino acids. In nucleotides, the CDR3 is TGTGCCAGCAGCTTACGGGGGCTACCGGAAGCTTTCTTT. Translating it yields CASSLRGLPEAFF. The full variable domain, its missing parts supplied by reference TRBV7-2 and TRBJ1-1, is GAGVSQSPSNKVTEKGKDVELRCDPISGHTALYWYRQSLGQGLEFLIYFQGNSAPDKSGLPSDRFSAERTGGSVSTLTIQRTQQEDSAVYLCASSLRGLPEAFFGQGTRLTVV.

This clonotype was observed many times. The V and J genes are TRBV6-1 and TRBJ2-5, with D possibly being TRBD2 (7 bases). Deletions cut 6 bases from V and 2 bases from J, with 22 bases between. The CDR3 spans 17 residues. CDR1 MNHNS and CDR2 SASEGT come from the germline V gene. CDR3 coding DNA: TGTGCCAGCAGCGTACCGGGGGGACACCTAATTCAAGAGACCCAGTACTTC. Amino acid sequence: CASSVPGGHLIQETQYF.

This clonotype was counted many times. The chain couples TRBV5-1 to TRBJ2-1, with unresolved D. In germline, CDR1 is SGHRS, CDR2 YFSETQ. This CDR3 contains 16 residues. The germline V and J ends were trimmed by 0 bases and 8 bases, with 18 bases remaining between them. CDR3 in amino acids: CASSLGGGSSWDEQFF. CDR3 nucleotide sequence: TGCGCCAGCAGCTTGGGTGGCGGCAGCAGCTGGGATGAGCAGTTCTTC.

Many counts were recorded for this clonotype. The chain recombines TRBV18 with TRBJ2-3; possibly TRBD1 or TRBD2 for D (5 bases each). The CDR3 totals 14 residues. Looked up from germline, CDR1 is KGHSH and CDR2 is LQKENI. V shed 3 bases and J shed 2 bases, with 9 bases lying between them. In DNA, the CDR3 is TGTGCCAGCTCACCCACCGGGGCCACAGATACGCAGTATTTT. Translating gives CASSPTGATDTQYF.

This clonotype was seen a handful of times. This chain connects TRBV28 to TRBJ1-1, with TRBD1 as a possible D gene (6 bases). Germline CDR1 reads MDHEN; CDR2 reads SYDVKM. CDR3 length: 14 amino acids. Trimming removed 5 bases at V and 0 bases at J, with 10 bases between. The CDR3 sequence is CASSLRQVNTEAFF. Written as DNA, the CDR3 is TGTGCCAGCAGTCTCCGACAGGTGAACACTGAAGCTTTCTTT.

This clonotype was counted many times. The chain is built from TRBV7-9 and TRBJ2-5; 10 bases align to TRBD1. The germline gives CDR1 SEHNR, CDR2 FQNEAQ (reference sequence). Losses at the gene ends were 5 bases for V and 3 bases for J; bases not matched to a gene: 9. The CDR3 runs to 16 residues. The CDR3 is CASSPDPGTGEETQYF. CDR3 DNA: TGTGCCAGCAGCCCAGACCCCGGGACAGGGGAAGAGACCCAGTACTTC.

This clonotype was picked up many times. The chain uses TRBV5-1 and TRBJ2-3; 9 nucleotides match TRBD1. This CDR3 is 16 amino acids long. CDR1 is SGHRS and CDR2 is YFSETQ in the germline V gene. V lost 0 bases, J lost 2 bases, and 4 bases stayed unmatched. The CDR3 DNA follows: TGCGCCAGCAGCTTGGGGAACAGGGGGCTCACAGATACGCAGTATTTT. As protein: CASSLGNRGLTDTQYF. Supplemented by reference TRBV5-1 and TRBJ2-3, the full variable domain reads KAGVTQTPRYLIKTRGQQVTLSCSPISGHRSVSWYQQTPGQGLQFLFEYFSETQRNKGNFPGRFSGRQFSNSRSEMNVSTLELGDSALYLCASSLGNRGLTDTQYFGPGTRLTVL.

This clonotype was detected many times. The J gene is TRBJ2-4, the V gene TRBV28; D is undetermined. The V gene's germline CDR1 is MDHEN and CDR2 SYDVKM. The CDR3 is made up of 11 amino acids. V gave up 6 bases and J gave up 10 bases, with 10 bases separating them. The chain's CDR3 is CASSYQAIQYF. CDR3 DNA: TGTGCCAGCAGCTACCAGGCTATTCAGTACTTC. Full variable domain (rest looked up from reference TRBV28 and TRBJ2-4): DVKVTQSSRYLVKRTGEKVFLECVQDMDHENMFWYRQDPGLGLRLIYFSYDVKMKEKGDIPEGYSVSREKKERFSLILESASTNQTSMYLCASSYQAIQYFGAGTRLSVL.

At least ten counts were recorded for this clonotype. The chain recombines TRBV5-1 with TRBJ2-1; D is unresolved. V was cut by 0 bases and J by 7 bases, with 17 bases left in between. CDR1 is SGHRS, CDR2 YFSETQ, per germline. The CDR3 extends over 16 amino acids. The CDR3 sequence: CASSLADPPPLNEQFF. In DNA, the CDR3 is TGCGCCAGCAGCTTGGCGGACCCGCCCCCTCTGAATGAGCAGTTCTTC.

In this sample, this clonotype turned up many times. The J gene is TRBJ1-2, the V gene TRBV7-9; D not resolved. V was shortened by 3 bases and J by 8 bases, with 7 bases between the two germline ends. CDR1 SEHNR and CDR2 FQNEAQ come from the germline V gene (reference sequence). The CDR3 runs to 11 residues. The chain's CDR3 is CASSFYGGYTF. DNA of the CDR3: TGTGCCAGCAGCTTTTACGGCGGCTACACCTTC.

This clonotype was found many times. J is TRBJ1-1 and V is TRBV20-1; perhaps TRBD1 as D (5 bases). The CDR3 sequence is 12 residues long. Trimming removed 6 bases at V and 4 bases at J, with 12 bases between. Germline-derived CDR1 and CDR2 are DFQATT and SNEGSKA (reference sequence). CDR3 DNA sequence: TGCAGTGCCAGGGCCGCCGGCACTGAAGCTTTCTTT. The encoded protein is CSARAAGTEAFF.

This clonotype was counted ten times or more. The chain uses TRBV7-8 and TRBJ1-1; D gene ambiguous. The CDR3 extends over 13 amino acids. With 3 bases removed from V and 10 bases from J, the gap between germline ends came to 15 bases. Germline lookup yields CDR1 SGHVS and CDR2 FQNEAQ. The CDR3 DNA follows: TGTGCCAGCAGCTTGGGTTTGGGAAGAGCAGCTTTCTTT. Amino acid sequence: CASSLGLGRAAFF.

The chain joins TRBV11-1 to TRBJ2-3; the match to TRBD1 covers 9 bases. Germline V gene lookup returns CDR1 SGHAT and CDR2 FQDESV (reference sequence). The CDR3 is 15 amino acids. V lost 5 bases and J lost 1; bases outside the gene matches: 4. The CDR3 DNA sequence: TGTGCCAGCAGCCGGGGACAGGGCGGCACAGATACGCAGTATTTT. It translates to CASSRGQGGTDTQYF. Full variable domain (rest looked up from reference TRBV11-1 and TRBJ2-3): EAEVAQSPRYKITEKSQAVAFWCDPISGHATLYWYRQILGQGPELLVQFQDESVVDDSQLPKDRFSAERLKGVDSTLKIQPAELGDSAMYLCASSRGQGGTDTQYFGPGTRLTVL.

This clonotype occurred many times. The CDR3 loop is CASSPFLGSYGYTF. CDR3 nucleotide sequence: TGTGCCAGCAGCCCCTTTCTTGGCTCCTATGGCTACACCTTC. The gene calls are TRBV4-2 and TRBJ1-2, with no clear D. The V gene lost 4 bases and the J gene lost 4 bases, with 13 bases spanning the gap. CDR1 LGHNA and CDR2 YNFKEQ come from the germline V gene. There are 14 residues in the CDR3.

This chain connects TRBV4-2 to TRBJ2-3; 8 bases match TRBD2. This CDR3 is 15 amino acids long. The J segment lost 6 bases and the V segment lost 5 bases, leaving 10 bases of the junction unmatched. The germline gives CDR1 LGHNA, CDR2 YNFKEQ. CDR3 amino acids: CASSATNGGADTQYF. CDR3 DNA sequence: TGTGCCAGCAGCGCAACAAACGGGGGGGCCGATACGCAGTATTTT.